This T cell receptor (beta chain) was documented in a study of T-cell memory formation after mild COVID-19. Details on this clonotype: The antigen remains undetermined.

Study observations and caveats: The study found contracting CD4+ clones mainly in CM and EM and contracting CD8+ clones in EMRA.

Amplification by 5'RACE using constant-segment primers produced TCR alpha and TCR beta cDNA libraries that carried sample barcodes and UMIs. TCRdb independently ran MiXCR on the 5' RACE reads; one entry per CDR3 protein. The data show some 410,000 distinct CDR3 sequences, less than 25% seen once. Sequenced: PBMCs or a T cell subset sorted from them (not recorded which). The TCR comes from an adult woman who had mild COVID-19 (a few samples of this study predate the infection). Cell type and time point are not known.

The CDR3: CATSDSDTEAFF. In DNA, the CDR3 is TGTGCCACCAGTGATTCCGACACTGAAGCTTTCTTT. This sequence joins TRBV24-1 and TRBJ1-1, with D uncertain. Germline V gene sequence: CDR1 KGHDR, CDR2 SFDVKD. V dropped 2 bases and J dropped 3 bases, with 3 bases sitting between them. This CDR3 region has 12 residues.